The T cell receptor beta chain under discussion was sequenced for a study of cytomegalovirus exposure and HLA in healthy donors. Points on this clone: Its antigen is still unknown.

Study-wide results and caveats: Analysis performed later found around 15,000 TCR beta sequences associated with HLA alleles at 0.05 false discovery rate. Whilst most TCR sequences proved rare, a subset of public TCRs occurred across many donors. Earlier results showed most TCR beta V segments being productive about 87% or about 30% of the time.

Germline CDR1 is GTSNPN and CDR2 is SVGIG (reference sequence). The CDR3 runs to 13 residues. The V and J ends lost 3 bases and 7 bases respectively, with 12 bases between them. The PCR employed 60 Vbeta primers together with 13 Jbeta primers. TCRdb's table, derived via immunoSEQ multiplex PCR, lists solely in-frame clones and lacks some. In the table there are roughly 110,000 clones, around three quarters of which are singletons. The donors, nominally healthy at sampling, likely had unrecorded immune exposures. The chain uses TRBV30 and TRBJ1-4; TRBD1 is a possible D gene (5 bases). The sequenced sample was PBMCs. This receptor was taken from a man aged 25 to 40 in good health and CMV-seropositive. CDR3 DNA: TGTGCCTGGAGAGGGGAGGGCACTGAAAAACTGTTTTTT. Protein sequence: CAWRGEGTEKLFF.